These 17 T cell receptor beta chains share one sample of origin, sequenced in a study of blood T cell repertoires in COVID-19. Here immunoSEQ multiplex PCR was the method, and the copy in TCRdb shows in-frame clones only, minus some. The table has roughly 92,000 clones, about nine tenths seen once. The specimen sequenced was peripheral blood. Receptor source: a man in his forties or fifties with acute or convalescent COVID-19.

This chain connects TRBV19 to TRBJ2-4; TRBD1 aligns across 12 bases. CDR3 size: 16 residues. CDR1 LNHDA and CDR2 SQIVND come from the germline V gene (reference sequence). After removal of 3 bases from V and 8 bases from J, the junction contained 8 bases not matched to a gene. The CDR3 DNA follows: TGTGCCAGTAGTATTTTTGGGACAGGGGGCGCGGACATTCAGTACTTC. Amino acid sequence: CASSIFGTGGADIQYF.

This rearrangement joins TRBV9 to TRBJ2-1, with TRBD2 identical over 9 bases. The ends lost 0 bases at V and 6 bases at J; junction bases unmatched: 7. Germline V gives CDR1 SGDLS, CDR2 YYNGEE. The CDR3 extends over 16 amino acids. In DNA, the CDR3 is TGTGCCAGCAGCGTAGCGGGTCTAGCGGGAAGCAATGAGCAGTTCTTC. Amino acid sequence: CASSVAGLAGSNEQFF.

V usage is TRBV5-4 and J usage is TRBJ2-5; weak D call: TRBD1 (5 bases). The germline V gene has CDR1 SGHNT and CDR2 YYREEE (reference sequence). The CDR3 has 15 amino acids. Trimming took 2 bases from V and 1 from J, leaving 12 bases between them. CDR3 region: CASSLRQGTQETQYF. The DNA for the CDR3 is TGTGCCAGCAGCTTACGGCAGGGTACCCAAGAGACCCAGTACTTC.

This chain connects TRBV14 to TRBJ1-3; D might be TRBD1 (5 bases). V lost 4 bases, J lost 9 bases, and 25 bases lay in between. The CDR3 is 17 amino acids. From germline, CDR1 is SGHDN and CDR2 FVKESK. CDR3 sequence: CASSLQGVGSRTGTIYF. CDR3 bases: TGTGCCAGCAGCCTACAAGGGGTCGGGTCCCGCACGGGCACCATATATTTT.

This clone was seen a single time. The CDR3: CASSYSELSNYGYTF. The DNA of the CDR3 is TGTGCCAGCAGTTACTCAGAGCTGTCTAACTATGGCTACACCTTC. V is TRBV6-5 and J is TRBJ1-2; D is ambiguous. Trimming stripped 0 bases from V and 0 bases from J, with 8 bases between. Germline-derived CDR1 and CDR2 are MNHEY and SVGAGI. CDR3 length: 15 amino acids.

In this sample, this clone turned up once. The V gene is TRBV18, the J gene TRBJ2-7, with D unresolved. With 3 bases removed from V and 0 bases from J, the gap between germline ends came to 9 bases. Germline V CDR1 and CDR2: KGHSH, LQKENI. The CDR3 totals 14 residues. For the CDR3, the DNA is TGTGCCAGCTCACCTCGGGTGAGCTCCTACGAGCAGTACTTC. Translated, it gives CASSPRVSSYEQYF.

The chain joins TRBV4-2 to TRBJ1-2; 11 bases line up with TRBD1. This CDR3 contains 15 residues. V gave up 0 bases and J gave up 5 bases; unmatched junction bases: 2. Germline values: CDR1 LGHNA, CDR2 YNFKEQ. Here the CDR3 DNA reads TGTGCCAGCAGCCAAGATCGGGACAGGGGGTATGGCTACACCTTC. Encoded protein: CASSQDRDRGYGYTF.

This rearrangement joins TRBV5-1 to TRBJ2-5; 7 bases line up with TRBD1. The V and J ends lost 3 bases and 2 bases, in that order; junction bases with no gene match: 13. The CDR3 length is 17 residues. Germline V gene sequence: CDR1 SGHRS, CDR2 YFSETQ. The CDR3 protein is CASSWIGTATKQETQYF. The CDR3 bases are TGCGCCAGCAGCTGGATCGGGACAGCCACGAAACAAGAGACCCAGTACTTC.

This clone was seen only once. In DNA form, the CDR3 reads TGTGCCAGCAGCTTACAGGGGGCTGGCAATCAGCCCCAGCATTTT. It is translated as CASSLQGAGNQPQHF. This chain connects TRBV7-2 to TRBJ1-5, with 8 bases identical to TRBD1. Per the germline V gene, CDR1 is SGHTA and CDR2 is FQGNSA. CDR3 length: 15 amino acids. The J segment lost 2 bases and the V segment lost 2 bases, leaving 2 bases of the junction unmatched. Based on the CDR3 plus reference TRBV7-2 and TRBJ1-5, the full variable domain is GAGVSQSPSNKVTEKGKDVELRCDPISGHTALYWYRQSLGQGLEFLIYFQGNSAPDKSGLPSDRFSAERTGGSVSTLTIQRTQQEDSAVYLCASSLQGAGNQPQHFGDGTRLSIL.

This chain uses TRBV5-1 with TRBJ1-4; possibly TRBD1 for D (5 bases). Per the germline V gene, CDR1 is SGHRS and CDR2 is YFSETQ. V was trimmed by 3 bases and J by 5 bases, leaving 11 bases between them. The CDR3 covers 14 residues. The CDR3 is CASSSDGQNEKLFF. Here the CDR3 DNA reads TGCGCCAGCAGCTCGGACGGACAAAATGAAAAACTGTTTTTT.

The chain carries TRBV19 and TRBJ2-2, with D unresolved. Germline V lookup: CDR1 LNHDA, CDR2 SQIVND (reference sequence). V was trimmed by 7 bases and J by 3 bases, leaving 15 bases between them. This CDR3 is 15 amino acids long. CDR3 in DNA: TGTGCCAGTAAACACGGGTCAGAAGACACCGGGGAGCTGTTTTTT. Its protein product is CASKHGSEDTGELFF.

V and J are TRBV2 and TRBJ1-5; 7 nucleotides match TRBD1. J was trimmed by 7 bases and V by 6 bases; bases with no gene match: 12. CDR1 is SNHLY and CDR2 is FYNNEI in the germline V gene. The CDR3 extends over 15 amino acids. CDR3 DNA: TGTGCCAGCAGCCGGGACAGATTATTAGGACAGCCCCAGCATTTT. Its protein product is CASSRDRLLGQPQHF.

This clone was found once. The chain is built from TRBV2 and TRBJ2-7, with TRBD2 as a possible D gene (7 bases). From germline, CDR1 is SNHLY and CDR2 FYNNEI. Trimming removed 5 bases from V and 2 bases from J, with 13 bases in between. The CDR3 is 14 residues long. The CDR3 DNA sequence: TGTGCCAGCAGTTGGAGGGGGGGAACCTACGAGCAGTACTTC. Translating it yields CASSWRGGTYEQYF.

The rearrangement uses TRBV29-1 and TRBJ2-7; maybe TRBD2 (6 bases). Trimming removed 4 bases from V and 2 bases from J, with 9 bases in between. Germline values: CDR1 SQVTM, CDR2 ANQGSEA. This CDR3 comprises 12 residues. The DNA of the CDR3 is TGCAGCGTTGGGGACTCCGCCTACGAGCAGTACTTC. Translated: CSVGDSAYEQYF.

V gene TRBV5-5 combines with J gene TRBJ1-2; D remains unclear. V lost 0 bases and J lost 5, with 11 bases in between. The CDR3 is made up of 14 amino acids. Germline CDR1 is SGHKS and CDR2 is YYEKEE (reference sequence). The CDR3 DNA is TGTGCCAGCAGCTTGGCATCAGGAGGATATGGCTACACCTTC. Protein sequence: CASSLASGGYGYTF.

The chain uses TRBV6-5 and TRBJ2-1, with 8 bases that match TRBD2. Trimming removed 9 bases from V and 6 bases from J; junction bases left unmatched: 10. This CDR3 comprises 14 residues. Germline V gene lookup returns CDR1 MNHEY and CDR2 SVGAGI. As DNA, the CDR3 is TGTGCCAGTGTACCGGGACTAGGGGGCAATGAGCAGTTCTTC. It translates to CASVPGLGGNEQFF.

The V call is TRBV19, the J call TRBJ1-6, with a weak D call TRBD1 (6 bases). Germline CDR1 reads LNHDA; CDR2 reads SQIVND (reference sequence). V lost 2 bases and J 7 bases, leaving 9 bases between the germline ends. CDR3 size: 14 residues. The CDR3 loop reads CASSIRGTNSPLHF. The CDR3 nucleotides read TGTGCCAGTAGTATAAGGGGGACAAATTCACCCCTCCACTTT.